This T cell receptor (beta chain) was recorded in a study of cytomegalovirus exposure and HLA in healthy donors. Study-level information: HLA-typed donors were the source of tens of millions of unique TCRs held in an early data release. The study's findings and limits: Most TCR beta V segments were productive about 90% or about 30% of the time in an earlier analysis. The study designated 150 or so TCR beta chains cytomegalovirus-associated.

This PCR relied on a set of 60 Vbeta primers and 13 Jbeta primers. TCRdb keeps only in-frame clones here, not all; method: immunoSEQ multiplex PCR. The data contain about 190,000 clones, 80% to 85% of them singletons. The germline V gene has CDR1 ENHRY and CDR2 SYGVKD. The CDR3 length is 15 residues. V was clipped by 8 bases and J by 1 base, with 15 bases between them. As to this clone: The antigen is not known.

The sequence was obtained from a man aged 35-49 years in good health and CMV-seropositive. The specimen was PBMCs. The chain carries TRBV10-3 and TRBJ2-1, with D maybe TRBD2 (6 bases). The CDR3 DNA sequence: TGTGCCATCTCCCCTGTGGGGGGATCCTACAATGAGCAGTTCTTC. Protein sequence: CAISPVGGSYNEQFF.